The present TCR beta chain was sequenced within a study of a mutant IDH1 vaccine in newly diagnosed glioma. Study in general: Investigators started vaccination 4-6 weeks after radiotherapy alone, or with temozolomide cycles.

V lost 8 bases, J lost 2 bases, and 16 bases lay in between. The CDR3 is 14 amino acids. Germline lookup yields CDR1 MNHNS and CDR2 SASEGT. With respect to this clone: Its specificity is not known.

Study outcomes and limitations: Approximately 95% of patients showed vaccine-induced immune responses across multiple MHC alleles.

Clones were read by immunoSEQ multiplex PCR, and TCRdb kept only the in-frame ones, dropping some. The sample lists about 65,000 clones, roughly 84% seen once, with less than 5% in the top ten. The time point was: week 23, last vaccination. Vaccination used 300 ug of mutant IDH1 20-mer peptide per dose, with topical imiquimod. New WHO grade 3 or 4 astrocytomas that were IDH1-mutant and ATRX-lost occurred in the donors. The TCR comes from a man in his thirties or forties with glioma. The chain joins TRBV6-1 to TRBJ2-7, with D tentatively TRBD2 (6 bases). The input for sequencing was PBMCs, taken from a glioma patient whose treatment included an IDH1 peptide vaccine. CDR3 loop: CASYGGGVPYEQYF. The DNA for the CDR3 is TGTGCCAGCTATGGAGGAGGGGTTCCCTACGAGCAGTACTTC.